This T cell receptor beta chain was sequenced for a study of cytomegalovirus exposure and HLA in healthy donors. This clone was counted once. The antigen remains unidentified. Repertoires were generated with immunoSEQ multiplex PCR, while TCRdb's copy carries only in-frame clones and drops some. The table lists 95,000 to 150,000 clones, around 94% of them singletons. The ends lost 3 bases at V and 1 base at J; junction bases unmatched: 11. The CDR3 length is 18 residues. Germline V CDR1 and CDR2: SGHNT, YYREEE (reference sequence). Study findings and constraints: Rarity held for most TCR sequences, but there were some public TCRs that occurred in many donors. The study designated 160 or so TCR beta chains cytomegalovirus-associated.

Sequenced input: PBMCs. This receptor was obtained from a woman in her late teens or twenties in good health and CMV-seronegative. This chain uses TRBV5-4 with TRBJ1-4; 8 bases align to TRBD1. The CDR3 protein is CASSSRGQTKGTNEKLFF. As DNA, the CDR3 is TGTGCCAGCAGCTCCAGGGGGCAGACAAAGGGAACTAATGAAAAACTGTTTTTT.